Listed below are T cell receptor beta chains from one sample, sequenced in a study of blood T cells in healthy people across ages. From the 5' RACE reads, TCRdb called clonotypes with MiXCR, one entry per CDR3 protein. The sample shows about 1.8 million distinct CDR3 sequences, around 50% of them seen only once. The sample was blood. Source of these receptors: a woman between 40 and 55 years old in good health. Both conserved end residues are part of each CDR3.

v_call: TRBV6-5
j_call: TRBJ1-1
cdr3_aa: CASTGRNTEAFF

v_call: TRBV9
j_call: TRBJ1-6
cdr3_aa: CASSPRQTSYNSPLHF

v_call: TRBV10-3
j_call: TRBJ1-5
cdr3_aa: CAIKYRDRGLRWRNQPQHF

v_call: TRBV6-2/TRBV6-3
j_call: TRBJ2-5
cdr3_aa: CASTGSVGGETQYF

v_call: TRBV3-1
j_call: TRBJ2-7
cdr3_aa: CASSQDFTRGRTSEQYF

v_call: TRBV7-6
j_call: TRBJ2-1
cdr3_aa: CASGVMGQGSNEQFF

v_call: TRBV7-9
j_call: TRBJ2-1
cdr3_aa: CASSLLRAVGPWTGSEQFF

v_call: TRBV7-2
j_call: TRBJ2-4
cdr3_aa: CASSFGGTGPPDIQYF

v_call: TRBV4-3
j_call: TRBJ2-3
cdr3_aa: CASSQGGSGGLRTDTQYF

v_call: TRBV10-2
j_call: TRBJ2-1
cdr3_aa: CASSEFMDLIQETQFF